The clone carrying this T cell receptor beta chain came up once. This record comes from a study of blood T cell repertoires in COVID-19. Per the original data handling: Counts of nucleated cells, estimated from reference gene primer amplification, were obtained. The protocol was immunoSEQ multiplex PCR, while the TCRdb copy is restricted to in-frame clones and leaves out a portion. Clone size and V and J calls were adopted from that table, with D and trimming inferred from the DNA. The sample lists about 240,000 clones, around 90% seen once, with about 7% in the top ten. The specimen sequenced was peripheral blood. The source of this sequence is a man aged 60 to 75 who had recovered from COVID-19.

The CDR3 spells CASSGADRLRYEQYF. The CDR3 DNA sequence: TGTGCCAGCAGTGGAGCGGACAGGTTACGATACGAGCAGTACTTC. The chain employs TRBV2 and TRBJ2-7; 7 bases fit TRBD1. CDR1 and CDR2 (germline): SNHLY, FYNNEI. V dropped 4 bases and J dropped 4; count of bases not matched to a gene: 10. The CDR3 totals 15 residues.